What follows is one T cell receptor beta chain and its context. The antigen is unknown. Germline V gene data show CDR1 as SGDLS and CDR2 as YYNGEE. The V segment lost 4 bases and the J segment 4 bases; nucleotides outside the gene matches: 6. CDR3 length: 16 amino acids. This specimen comes from a study of T-cell memory formation after mild COVID-19. Via MiXCR, TCRdb re-called the 5' RACE reads, giving one row per CDR3 protein. The data hold roughly 190,000 distinct CDR3 sequences, with around 18% observed a single time. Notes on the study in general: Researchers found some responding clones in pre-infection memory, a sign that cross-reactive memory joined. CD4/CD8 balance characterized clones contracting day 15 to 85, and CD4+ skew characterized later expanders.

The chain has TRBV9 and TRBJ2-5, with 14 bases that match TRBD2. This TCR came from an adult woman who had mild COVID-19 (a few samples of this study predate the infection). Cell type and time point are not known. Sequencing input: PBMCs or a T cell subset sorted from them (not recorded which). CDR3 in amino acids: CASSPTSGGAAETQYF. CDR3 DNA: TGTGCCAGCAGCCCGACTAGCGGGGGGGCGGCAGAGACCCAGTACTTC.